This TCR beta chain was sequenced for a study of PD-L1 blockade in urothelial cancer. Findings of the study overall: Durable-benefit patients showed greater tumor-associated blood clone expansion at 3 weeks.

This clone was detected only a few times. The antigen remains unidentified. The CDR3 consists of 17 residues. The V gene's germline CDR1 is SNHLY and CDR2 FYNNEI. The germline V and J ends were trimmed by 2 bases and 0 bases, with 14 bases remaining between them. A spike-in of synthetic TCR analog templates was added to each PCR. Generated by immunoSEQ multiplex PCR, the TCRdb table keeps only in-frame clones and is missing some. The sample consists of 60,000 to 85,000 clones, 87% of them appearing once. The specimen comprised PBMCs, sampled around atezolizumab (anti-PD-L1) treatment. The source of this sequence is a woman aged 65 to 85 with urothelial cancer. The chain is built from TRBV2 and TRBJ2-1; no clear D gene. The chain's CDR3 is CASSELETASSYNEQFF. CDR3 DNA sequence: TGTGCCAGCAGTGAACTCGAGACTGCGAGCTCCTACAATGAGCAGTTCTTC.